This T cell receptor (beta chain) was captured in a study of low-dose radiotherapy and immunotherapy resistance in tumors. This clonotype is labeled medium-sized (0.01 to 0.1%). The CDR3 has 15 amino acids. The germline V gene has CDR1 MNHEY and CDR2 SVGEGT. The V and J ends lost 5 bases and 7 bases respectively, with 17 bases between them. Time point in this sample: after trial treatment. Regarding treatment: LDRT plus nivolumab, ipilimumab, low-dose cyclophosphamide and aspirin (RACIN trial). The presence of advanced solid tumors lacking tumor-infiltrating lymphocytes characterized eligible patients. TRAV- and TRBV-specific primers, spanning alpha and beta chains, primed first-strand cDNA. TCR amplification ran 15 to 20 PCR cycles using constant-region and V-primer adapter primers. TCRdb passed the reads through MiXCR, listing each CDR3 protein once. This table has 31,000 or so distinct CDR3 sequences, approximately 49% appearing once.

This clonotype was sampled from a male donor with gallbladder cancer. The input for sequencing was PBMCs, taken after low-dose radiotherapy plus immunotherapy. This chain connects TRBV6-2 or TRBV6-3 to TRBJ2-2; D not certain. CDR3 coding DNA: TGTGCCAGCAGTCAATTGTCTAGACGGCTCGGGGAGCTGTTTTTT. Protein: CASSQLSRRLGELFF.